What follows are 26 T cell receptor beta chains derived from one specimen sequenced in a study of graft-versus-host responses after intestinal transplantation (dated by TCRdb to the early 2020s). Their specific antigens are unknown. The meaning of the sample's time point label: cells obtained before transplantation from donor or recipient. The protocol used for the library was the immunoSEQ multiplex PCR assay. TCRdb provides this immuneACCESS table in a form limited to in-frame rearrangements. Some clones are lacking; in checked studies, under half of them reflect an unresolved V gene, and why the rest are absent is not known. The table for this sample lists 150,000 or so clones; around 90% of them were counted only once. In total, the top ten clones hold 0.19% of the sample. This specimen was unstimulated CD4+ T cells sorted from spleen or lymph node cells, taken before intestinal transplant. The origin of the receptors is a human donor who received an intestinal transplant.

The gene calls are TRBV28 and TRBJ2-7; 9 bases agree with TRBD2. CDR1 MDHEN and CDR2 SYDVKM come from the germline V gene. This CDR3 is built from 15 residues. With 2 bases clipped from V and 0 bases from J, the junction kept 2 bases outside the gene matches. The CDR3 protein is CASSLGSGSSYEQYF. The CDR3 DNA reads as TGTGCCAGCAGTTTAGGTAGCGGGAGCTCCTACGAGCAGTACTTC.

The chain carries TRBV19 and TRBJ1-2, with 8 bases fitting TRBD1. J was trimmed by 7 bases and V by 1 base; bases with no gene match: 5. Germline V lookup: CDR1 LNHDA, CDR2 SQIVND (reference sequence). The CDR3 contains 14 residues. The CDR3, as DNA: TGTGCCAGTAGTATAGCCTCGGACAGGGTTGGCTACACCTTC. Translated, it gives CASSIASDRVGYTF. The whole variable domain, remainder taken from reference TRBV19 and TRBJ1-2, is DGGITQSPKYLFRKEGQNVTLSCEQNLNHDAMYWYRQDPGQGLRLIYYSQIVNDFQKGDIAEGYSVSREKKESFPLTVTSAQKNPTAFYLCASSIASDRVGYTFGSGTRLTVV.

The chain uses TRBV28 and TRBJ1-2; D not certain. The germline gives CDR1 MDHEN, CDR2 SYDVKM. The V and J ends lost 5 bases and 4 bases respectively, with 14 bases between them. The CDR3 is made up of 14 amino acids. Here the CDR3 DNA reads TGTGCCAGCAGTACGCCGACAAGACCCTATGGCTACACCTTC. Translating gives CASSTPTRPYGYTF.

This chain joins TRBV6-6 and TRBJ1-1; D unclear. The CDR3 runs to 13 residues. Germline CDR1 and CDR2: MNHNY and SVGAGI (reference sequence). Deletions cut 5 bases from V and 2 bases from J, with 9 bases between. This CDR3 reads CASSAPHNTEAFF. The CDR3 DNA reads TGTGCCAGCAGTGCTCCTCATAACACTGAAGCTTTCTTT.

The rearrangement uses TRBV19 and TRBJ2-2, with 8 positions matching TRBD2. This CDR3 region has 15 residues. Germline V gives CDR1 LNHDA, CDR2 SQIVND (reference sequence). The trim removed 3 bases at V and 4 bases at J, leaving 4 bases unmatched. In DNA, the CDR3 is TGTGCCAGTAGTATGGTGACTAGCGTCACCGGGGAGCTGTTTTTT. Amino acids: CASSMVTSVTGELFF.

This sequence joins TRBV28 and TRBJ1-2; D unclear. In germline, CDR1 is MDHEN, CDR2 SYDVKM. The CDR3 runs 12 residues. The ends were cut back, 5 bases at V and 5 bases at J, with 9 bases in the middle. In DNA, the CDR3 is TGTGCCAGCAGTGCCCACAAGTATGGCTACACCTTC. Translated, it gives CASSAHKYGYTF.

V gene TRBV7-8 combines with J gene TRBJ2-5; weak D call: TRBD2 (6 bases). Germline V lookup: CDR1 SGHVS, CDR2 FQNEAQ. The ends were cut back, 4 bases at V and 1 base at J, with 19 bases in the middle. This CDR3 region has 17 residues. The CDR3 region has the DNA TGTGCCAGCAGCTCCACACTCCTGCTAGCGAGCCAAGAGACCCAGTACTTC. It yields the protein CASSSTLLLASQETQYF.

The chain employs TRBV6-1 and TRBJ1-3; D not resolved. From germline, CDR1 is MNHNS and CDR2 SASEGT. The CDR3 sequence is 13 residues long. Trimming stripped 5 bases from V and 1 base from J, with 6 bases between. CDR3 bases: TGTGCCAGCAGTCGGGGATCTGGAAACACCATATATTTT. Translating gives CASSRGSGNTIYF.

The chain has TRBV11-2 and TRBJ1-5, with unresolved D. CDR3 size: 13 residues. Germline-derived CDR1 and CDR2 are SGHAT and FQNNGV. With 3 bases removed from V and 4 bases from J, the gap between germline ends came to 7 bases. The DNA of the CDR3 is TGTGCCAGCAGCTTCGCGGATAATCAGCCCCAGCATTTT. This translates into CASSFADNQPQHF.

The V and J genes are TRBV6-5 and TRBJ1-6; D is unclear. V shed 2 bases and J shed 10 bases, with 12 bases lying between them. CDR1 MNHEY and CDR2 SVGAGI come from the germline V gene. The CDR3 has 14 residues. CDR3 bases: TGTGCCAGCAGTTACGAGAGCCGAGGGTCACCCCTCCACTTT. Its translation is CASSYESRGSPLHF.

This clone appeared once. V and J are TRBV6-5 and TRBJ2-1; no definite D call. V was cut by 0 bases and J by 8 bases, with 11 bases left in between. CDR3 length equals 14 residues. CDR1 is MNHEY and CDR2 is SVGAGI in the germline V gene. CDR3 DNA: TGTGCCAGCAGTTACTCGGGTAGTTTTGATGAGCAGTTCTTC. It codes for CASSYSGSFDEQFF.

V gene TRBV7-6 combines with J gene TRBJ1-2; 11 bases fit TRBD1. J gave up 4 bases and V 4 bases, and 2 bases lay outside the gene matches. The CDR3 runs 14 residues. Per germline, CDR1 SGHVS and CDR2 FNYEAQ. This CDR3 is CASSSGQGAYGYTF. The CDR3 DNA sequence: TGTGCCAGCAGCTCTGGACAGGGGGCCTATGGCTACACCTTC.

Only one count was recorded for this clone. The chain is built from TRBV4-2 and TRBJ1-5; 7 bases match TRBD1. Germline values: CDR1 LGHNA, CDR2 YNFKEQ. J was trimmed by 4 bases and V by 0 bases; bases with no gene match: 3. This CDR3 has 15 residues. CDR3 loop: CASSQDAGGNQPQHF. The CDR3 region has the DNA TGTGCCAGCAGCCAAGATGCAGGGGGAAATCAGCCCCAGCATTTT.

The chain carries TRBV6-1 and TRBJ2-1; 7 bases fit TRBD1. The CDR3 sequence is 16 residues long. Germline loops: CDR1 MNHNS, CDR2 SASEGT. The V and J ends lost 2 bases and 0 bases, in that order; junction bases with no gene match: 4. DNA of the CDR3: TGTGCCAGCAGTGAATTACAGGGGTTCTCCTACAATGAGCAGTTCTTC. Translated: CASSELQGFSYNEQFF.

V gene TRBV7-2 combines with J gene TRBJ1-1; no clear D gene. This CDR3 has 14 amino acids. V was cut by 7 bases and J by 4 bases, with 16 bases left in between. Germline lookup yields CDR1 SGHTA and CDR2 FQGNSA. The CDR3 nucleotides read TGTGCCAGCACCCCAGAGACCCTCAGCACTGAAGCTTTCTTT. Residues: CASTPETLSTEAFF.

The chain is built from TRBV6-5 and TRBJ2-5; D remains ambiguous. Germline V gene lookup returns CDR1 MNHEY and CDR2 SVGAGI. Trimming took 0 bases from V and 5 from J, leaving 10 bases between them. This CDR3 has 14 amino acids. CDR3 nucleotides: TGTGCCAGCAGTTACTCGAGCGCAACGGAGACCCAGTACTTC. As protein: CASSYSSATETQYF.

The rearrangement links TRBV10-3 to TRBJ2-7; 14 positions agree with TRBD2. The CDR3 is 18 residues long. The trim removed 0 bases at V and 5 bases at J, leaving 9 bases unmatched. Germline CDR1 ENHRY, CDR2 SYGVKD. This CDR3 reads CAISESPTSGRARNEQYF. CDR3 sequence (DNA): TGTGCCATCAGTGAGTCTCCGACTAGCGGGAGGGCCCGAAACGAGCAGTACTTC.

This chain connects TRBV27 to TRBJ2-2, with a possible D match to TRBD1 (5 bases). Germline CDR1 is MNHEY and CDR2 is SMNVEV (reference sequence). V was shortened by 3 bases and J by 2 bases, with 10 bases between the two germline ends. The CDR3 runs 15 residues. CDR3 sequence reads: CASSLGRINTGELFF. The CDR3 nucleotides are TGTGCCAGCAGTTTGGGGCGGATTAACACCGGGGAGCTGTTTTTT.

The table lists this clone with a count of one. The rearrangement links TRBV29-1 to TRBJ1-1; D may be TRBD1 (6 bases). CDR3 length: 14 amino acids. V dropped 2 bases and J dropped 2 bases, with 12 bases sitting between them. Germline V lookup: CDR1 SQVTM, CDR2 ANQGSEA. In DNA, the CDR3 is TGCAGCGTTGAACGGCAGGGGAAAAACACTGAAGCTTTCTTT. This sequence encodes CSVERQGKNTEAFF.

CDR3 region: CASSMRRKRNTGELFF. The CDR3 region has the DNA TGTGCCAGTAGTATGAGGCGAAAGCGGAACACCGGGGAGCTGTTTTTT. This sequence joins TRBV19 and TRBJ2-2, with D unclear. This CDR3 is 16 amino acids long. The germline CDR1 and CDR2 sequences are LNHDA and SQIVND (reference sequence). Trimming removed 3 bases at V and 1 base at J, with 12 bases between.

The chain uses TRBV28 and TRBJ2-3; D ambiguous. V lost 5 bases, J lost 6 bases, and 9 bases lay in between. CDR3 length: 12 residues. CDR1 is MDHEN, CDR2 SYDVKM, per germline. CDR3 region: CASSPTSDTQYF. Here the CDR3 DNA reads TGTGCCAGCAGTCCTACTTCGGATACGCAGTATTTT.

The CDR3 coding sequence is TGTGCCAGCAGCCCCCTACAGGGGTTGGCCGAGCAGTACTTC. Amino acids: CASSPLQGLAEQYF. The chain uses TRBV5-6 and TRBJ2-7; 7 bases are a match to TRBD1. Losses at the gene ends were 4 bases for V and 6 bases for J; bases not matched to a gene: 10. The CDR3 sequence is 14 residues long. Germline V gene lookup returns CDR1 SGHDT and CDR2 YYEEEE.

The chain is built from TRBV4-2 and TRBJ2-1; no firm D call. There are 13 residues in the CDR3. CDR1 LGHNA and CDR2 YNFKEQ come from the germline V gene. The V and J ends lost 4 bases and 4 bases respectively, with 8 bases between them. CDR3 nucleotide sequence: TGTGCCAGCAGCCTTGTGAGGTACAATGAGCAGTTCTTC. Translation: CASSLVRYNEQFF.

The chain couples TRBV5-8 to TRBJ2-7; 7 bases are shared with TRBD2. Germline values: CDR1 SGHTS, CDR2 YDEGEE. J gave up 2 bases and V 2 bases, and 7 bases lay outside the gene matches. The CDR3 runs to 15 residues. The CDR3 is CASSFGLAEPYEQYF. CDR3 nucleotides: TGTGCCAGCAGCTTTGGTCTAGCGGAGCCCTACGAGCAGTACTTC.

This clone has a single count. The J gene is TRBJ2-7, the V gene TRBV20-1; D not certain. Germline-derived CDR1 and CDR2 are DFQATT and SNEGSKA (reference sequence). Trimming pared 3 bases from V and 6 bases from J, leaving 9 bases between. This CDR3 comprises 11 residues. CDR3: CSARPLSEQYF. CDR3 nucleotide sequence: TGCAGTGCTAGGCCATTATCCGAGCAGTACTTC.

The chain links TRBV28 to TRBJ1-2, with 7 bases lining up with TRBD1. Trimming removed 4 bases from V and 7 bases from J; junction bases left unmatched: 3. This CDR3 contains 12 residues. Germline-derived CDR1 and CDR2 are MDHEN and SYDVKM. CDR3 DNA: TGTGCCAGCAGTTCGACAGGGTCTGGCTACACCTTC. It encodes CASSSTGSGYTF.